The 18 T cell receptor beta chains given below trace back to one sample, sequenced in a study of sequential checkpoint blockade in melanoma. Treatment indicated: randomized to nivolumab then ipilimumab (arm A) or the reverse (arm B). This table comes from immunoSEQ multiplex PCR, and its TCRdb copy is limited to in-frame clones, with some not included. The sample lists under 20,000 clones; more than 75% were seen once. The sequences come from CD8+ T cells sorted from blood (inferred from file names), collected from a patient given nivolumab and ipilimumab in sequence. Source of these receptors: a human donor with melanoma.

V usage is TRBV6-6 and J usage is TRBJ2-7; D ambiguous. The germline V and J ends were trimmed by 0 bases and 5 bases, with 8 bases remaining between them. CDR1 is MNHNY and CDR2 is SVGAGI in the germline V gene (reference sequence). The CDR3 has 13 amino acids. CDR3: CASSYSLLNEQYF. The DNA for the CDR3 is TGTGCCAGCAGTTACTCGCTATTAAACGAGCAGTACTTC.

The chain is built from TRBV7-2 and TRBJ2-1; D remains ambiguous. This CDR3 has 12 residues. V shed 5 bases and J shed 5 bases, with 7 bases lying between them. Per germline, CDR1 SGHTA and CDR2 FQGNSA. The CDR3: CASSPFDNEQFF. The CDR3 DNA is TGTGCCAGCAGCCCCTTTGACAATGAGCAGTTCTTC.

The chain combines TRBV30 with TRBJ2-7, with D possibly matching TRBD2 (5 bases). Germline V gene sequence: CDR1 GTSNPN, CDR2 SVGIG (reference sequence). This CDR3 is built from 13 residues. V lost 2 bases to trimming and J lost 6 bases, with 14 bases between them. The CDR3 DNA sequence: TGTGCCTGGAGTACCATGGACGCGGGCGAGCAGTACTTC. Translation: CAWSTMDAGEQYF.

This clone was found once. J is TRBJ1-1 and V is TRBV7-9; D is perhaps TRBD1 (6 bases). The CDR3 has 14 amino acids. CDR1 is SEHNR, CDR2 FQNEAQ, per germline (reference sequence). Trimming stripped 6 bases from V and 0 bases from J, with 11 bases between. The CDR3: CASSWTDMNTEAFF. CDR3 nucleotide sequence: TGTGCCAGCAGTTGGACAGACATGAACACTGAAGCTTTCTTT. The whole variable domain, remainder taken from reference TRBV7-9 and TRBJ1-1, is DTGVSQNPRHKITKRGQNVTFRCDPISEHNRLYWYRQTLGQGPEFLTYFQNEAQLEKSRLLSDRFSAERPKGSFSTLEIQRTEQGDSAMYLCASSWTDMNTEAFFGQGTRLTVV.

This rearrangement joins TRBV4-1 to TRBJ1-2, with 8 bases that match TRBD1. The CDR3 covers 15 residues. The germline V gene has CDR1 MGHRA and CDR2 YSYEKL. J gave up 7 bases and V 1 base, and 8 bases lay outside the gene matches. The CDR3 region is CASSQGVTGGAGYTF. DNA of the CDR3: TGCGCCAGCAGCCAAGGCGTCACAGGGGGAGCTGGCTACACCTTC.

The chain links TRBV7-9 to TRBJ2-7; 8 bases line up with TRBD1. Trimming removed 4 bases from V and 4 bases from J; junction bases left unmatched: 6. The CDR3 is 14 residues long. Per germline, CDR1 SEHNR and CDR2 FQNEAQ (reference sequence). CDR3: CASSSTRTGYEQYF. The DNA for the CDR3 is TGTGCCAGCAGCTCGACCCGGACAGGGTACGAGCAGTACTTC.

CDR3 bases: TGTGCCAGCAGTCGAAACATGGAAAAACTGTTTTTT. Protein: CASSRNMEKLFF. The chain recombines TRBV6-5 with TRBJ1-4; D ambiguous. Germline lookup yields CDR1 MNHEY and CDR2 SVGAGI. The CDR3 spans 12 residues. With 5 bases removed from V and 8 bases from J, the gap between germline ends came to 9 bases.

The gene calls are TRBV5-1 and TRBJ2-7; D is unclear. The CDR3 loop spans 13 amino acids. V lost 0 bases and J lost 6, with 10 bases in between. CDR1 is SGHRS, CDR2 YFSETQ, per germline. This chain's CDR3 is CASSLGQIAEQYF. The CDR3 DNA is TGCGCCAGCAGCTTGGGGCAGATCGCCGAGCAGTACTTC.

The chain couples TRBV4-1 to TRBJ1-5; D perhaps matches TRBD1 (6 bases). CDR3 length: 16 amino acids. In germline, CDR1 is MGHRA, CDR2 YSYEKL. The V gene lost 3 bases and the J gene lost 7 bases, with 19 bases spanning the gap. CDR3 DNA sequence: TGCGCCAGCAGCCACATAGCAGCGGGGGGCCCGCAGCCCCAGCATTTT. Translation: CASSHIAAGGPQPQHF.

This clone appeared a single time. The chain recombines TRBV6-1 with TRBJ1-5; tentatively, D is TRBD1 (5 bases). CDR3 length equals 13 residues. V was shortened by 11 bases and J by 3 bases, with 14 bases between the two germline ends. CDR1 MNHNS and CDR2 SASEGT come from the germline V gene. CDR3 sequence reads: CASGGAFNQPQHF. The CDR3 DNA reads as TGTGCCTCCGGAGGGGCCTTCAATCAGCCCCAGCATTTT.

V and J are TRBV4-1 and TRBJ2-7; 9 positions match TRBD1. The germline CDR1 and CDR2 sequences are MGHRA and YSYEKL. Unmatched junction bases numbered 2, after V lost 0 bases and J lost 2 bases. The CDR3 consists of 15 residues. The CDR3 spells CASSQEHRGPYEQYF. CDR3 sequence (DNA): TGCGCCAGCAGCCAAGAGCACAGGGGGCCCTACGAGCAGTACTTC.

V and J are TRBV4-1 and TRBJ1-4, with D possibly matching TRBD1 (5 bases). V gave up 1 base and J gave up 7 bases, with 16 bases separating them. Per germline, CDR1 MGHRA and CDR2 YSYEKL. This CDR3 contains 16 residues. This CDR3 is CASSQGGDRAVEKLFF. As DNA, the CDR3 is TGCGCCAGCAGCCAAGGGGGGGACCGGGCCGTTGAAAAACTGTTTTTT.

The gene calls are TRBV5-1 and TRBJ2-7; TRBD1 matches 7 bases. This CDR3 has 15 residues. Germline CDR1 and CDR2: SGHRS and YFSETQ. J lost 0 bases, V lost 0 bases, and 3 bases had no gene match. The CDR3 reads CASSLATGSSYEQYF. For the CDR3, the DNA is TGCGCCAGCAGCTTGGCGACAGGGAGCTCCTACGAGCAGTACTTC.

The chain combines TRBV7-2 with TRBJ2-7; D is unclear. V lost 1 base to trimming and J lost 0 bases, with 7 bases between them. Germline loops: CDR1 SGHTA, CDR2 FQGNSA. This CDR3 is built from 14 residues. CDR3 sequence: CASSLGPDSYEQYF. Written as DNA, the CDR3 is TGTGCCAGCAGCTTAGGTCCAGACTCCTACGAGCAGTACTTC.

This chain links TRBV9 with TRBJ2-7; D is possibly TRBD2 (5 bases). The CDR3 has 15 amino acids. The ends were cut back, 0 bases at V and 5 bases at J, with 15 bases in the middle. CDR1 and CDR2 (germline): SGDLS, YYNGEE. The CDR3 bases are TGTGCCAGCAGCGTAGTCCCAGGTTTAGCGAACGAGCAGTACTTC. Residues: CASSVVPGLANEQYF.

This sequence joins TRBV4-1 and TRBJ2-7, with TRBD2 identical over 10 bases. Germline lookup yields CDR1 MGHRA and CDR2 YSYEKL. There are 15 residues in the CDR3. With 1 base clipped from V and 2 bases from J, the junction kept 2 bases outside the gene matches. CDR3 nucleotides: TGCGCCAGCAGCCAAGGGACTAGCGGCACCTACGAGCAGTACTTC. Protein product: CASSQGTSGTYEQYF.

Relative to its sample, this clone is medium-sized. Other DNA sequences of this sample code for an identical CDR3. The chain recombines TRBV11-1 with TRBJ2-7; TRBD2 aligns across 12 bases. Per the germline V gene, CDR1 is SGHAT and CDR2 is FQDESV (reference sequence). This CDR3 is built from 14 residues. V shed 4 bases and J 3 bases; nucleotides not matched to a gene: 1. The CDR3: CASSWTSGNYEQYF. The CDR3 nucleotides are TGTGCCAGCAGCTGGACTAGCGGGAACTACGAGCAGTACTTC.

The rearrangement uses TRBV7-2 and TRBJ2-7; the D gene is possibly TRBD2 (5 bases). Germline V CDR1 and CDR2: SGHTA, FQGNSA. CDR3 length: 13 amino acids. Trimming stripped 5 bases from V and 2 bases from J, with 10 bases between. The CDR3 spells CASSLSATYEQYF. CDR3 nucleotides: TGTGCCAGCAGCCTTAGCGCTACCTACGAGCAGTACTTC.